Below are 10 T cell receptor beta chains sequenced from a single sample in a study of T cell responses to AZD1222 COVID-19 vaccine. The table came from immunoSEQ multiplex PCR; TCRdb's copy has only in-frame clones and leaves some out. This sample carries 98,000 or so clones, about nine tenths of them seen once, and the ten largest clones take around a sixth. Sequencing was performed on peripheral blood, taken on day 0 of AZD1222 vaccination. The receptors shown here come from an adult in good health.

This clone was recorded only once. The CDR3 is CASSPDSSNQPQHF. The CDR3 bases are TGTGCCAGCAGTCCCGACAGTAGCAATCAGCCCCAGCATTTT. The chain has TRBV5-8 and TRBJ1-5; D is perhaps TRBD1 (5 bases). CDR1 and CDR2 (germline): SGHTS, YDEGEE. The CDR3 loop spans 14 amino acids. With 5 bases removed from V and 0 bases from J, the gap between germline ends came to 9 bases.

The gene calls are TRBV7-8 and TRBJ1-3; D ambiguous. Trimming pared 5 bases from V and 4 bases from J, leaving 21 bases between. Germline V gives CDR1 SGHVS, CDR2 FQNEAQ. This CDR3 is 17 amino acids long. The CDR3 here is CASSQHLEDTAGNTIYF. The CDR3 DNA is TGTGCCAGCAGCCAGCACCTAGAAGACACGGCGGGAAACACCATATATTTT.

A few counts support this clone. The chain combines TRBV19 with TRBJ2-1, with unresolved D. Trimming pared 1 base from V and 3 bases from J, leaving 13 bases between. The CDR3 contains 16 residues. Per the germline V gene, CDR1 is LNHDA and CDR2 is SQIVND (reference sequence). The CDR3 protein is CASSIGSPYIYNEQFF. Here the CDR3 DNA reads TGTGCCAGTAGTATAGGGTCACCCTACATCTACAATGAGCAGTTCTTC.

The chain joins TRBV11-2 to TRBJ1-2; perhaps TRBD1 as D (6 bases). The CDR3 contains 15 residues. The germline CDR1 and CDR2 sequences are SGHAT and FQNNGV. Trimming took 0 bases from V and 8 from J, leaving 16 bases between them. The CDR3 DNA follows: TGTGCCAGCAGCTTAGAATCGGCCCACAGGGCCGGCTACACCTTC. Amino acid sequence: CASSLESAHRAGYTF.

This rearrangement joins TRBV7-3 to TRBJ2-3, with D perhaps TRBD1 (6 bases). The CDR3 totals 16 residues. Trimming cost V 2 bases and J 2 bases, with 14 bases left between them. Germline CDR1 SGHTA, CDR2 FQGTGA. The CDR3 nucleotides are TGTGCCAGCAGCTTATCCAGGGGTGGGATCACAGATACGCAGTATTTT. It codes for CASSLSRGGITDTQYF.

Here the CDR3 reads CASSLGAGAKNIQYF. The CDR3 DNA follows: TGCGCCAGCAGCTTGGGGGCCGGGGCCAAAAACATTCAGTACTTC. The V gene is TRBV5-1, the J gene TRBJ2-4; no definite D call. Deletions cut 0 bases from V and 1 base from J, with 8 bases between. The germline V gene has CDR1 SGHRS and CDR2 YFSETQ. The CDR3 is made up of 15 amino acids. Complete variable domain (other parts from reference TRBV5-1 and TRBJ2-4): KAGVTQTPRYLIKTRGQQVTLSCSPISGHRSVSWYQQTPGQGLQFLFEYFSETQRNKGNFPGRFSGRQFSNSRSEMNVSTLELGDSALYLCASSLGAGAKNIQYFGAGTRLSVL.

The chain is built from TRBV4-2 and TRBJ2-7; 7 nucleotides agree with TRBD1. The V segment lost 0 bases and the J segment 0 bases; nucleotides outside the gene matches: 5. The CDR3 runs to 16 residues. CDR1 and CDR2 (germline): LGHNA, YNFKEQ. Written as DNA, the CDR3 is TGTGCCAGCAGCCAAGATCAGGGACAGACCTCCTACGAGCAGTACTTC. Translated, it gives CASSQDQGQTSYEQYF.

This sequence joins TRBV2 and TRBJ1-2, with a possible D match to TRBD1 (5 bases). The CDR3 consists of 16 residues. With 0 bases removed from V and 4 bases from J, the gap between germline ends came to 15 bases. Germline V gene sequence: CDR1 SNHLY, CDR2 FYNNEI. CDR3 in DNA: TGTGCCAGCAGTGAAGCGCTTAGGAAGACAGTCTATGGCTACACCTTC. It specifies CASSEALRKTVYGYTF.

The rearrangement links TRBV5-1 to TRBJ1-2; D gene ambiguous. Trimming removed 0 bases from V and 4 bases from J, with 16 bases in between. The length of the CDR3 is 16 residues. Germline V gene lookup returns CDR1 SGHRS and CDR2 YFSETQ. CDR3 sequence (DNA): TGCGCCAGCAGCTTGGCTGGCCAGACTCTAAGCTATGGCTACACCTTC. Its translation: CASSLAGQTLSYGYTF.

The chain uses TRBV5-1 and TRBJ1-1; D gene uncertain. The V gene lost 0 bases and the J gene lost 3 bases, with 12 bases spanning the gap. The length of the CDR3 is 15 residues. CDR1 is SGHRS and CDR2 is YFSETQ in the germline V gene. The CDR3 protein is CASSLDMRKYTEAFF. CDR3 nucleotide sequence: TGCGCCAGCAGCTTGGACATGAGGAAGTACACTGAAGCTTTCTTT.